The TCR beta chain under discussion was sequenced for a study of blood T cell repertoires in COVID-19. Study at large: Donors of Cohort 3 who recovered were those that had two negative PCRs, clearance, or symptom resolution. Both acute and convalescent COVID-19 samples were obtained from the United States, Italy and Spain.

Source study methods: The authors estimated nucleated cell counts from reference gene primer amplification. Sequencing was performed with immunoSEQ multiplex PCR; in TCRdb, only in-frame clones are kept and a portion is missing. That table is the source of V, J and clone size, and D and trimming were worked out from the DNA. In the table there are about 190,000 clones, 86% of which are singletons. Germline lookup yields CDR1 SGHNT and CDR2 YYREEE (reference sequence). V shed 1 base and J shed 1 base, with 8 bases lying between them. CDR3 size: 15 residues. The rearrangement uses TRBV5-4 and TRBJ2-2, with a weak D call TRBD2 (6 bases). Sequencing was carried out using PBMCs or T cells enriched from blood (not recorded which). The source of this sequence is a woman in her thirties or forties in a cohort exposed to, infected with or recovered from COVID-19 (not recorded which). The CDR3 sequence is CASSLWRENTGELFF. As DNA, the CDR3 is TGTGCCAGCAGCTTGTGGCGGGAGAACACCGGGGAGCTGTTTTTT.